This entry lists 20 T cell receptor beta chains sequenced from one sample in a study of T cell changes during pregnancy in multiple sclerosis. Assay: immunoSEQ multiplex PCR; the TCRdb copy retains only in-frame clones and omits some. The sample lists around 36,000 clones; about 91% were seen once. The material was CD8+ T cells from peripheral blood mononuclear cells, obtained before pregnancy. The origin of the receptors is a female donor with multiple sclerosis, enrolled in a pregnancy study.

The chain links TRBV6-1 to TRBJ1-2; 11 bases agree with TRBD1. CDR3 length: 15 amino acids. V shed 10 bases, J shed 4 bases, and the junction held 11 bases outside the gene matches. CDR1 is MNHNS and CDR2 is SASEGT in the germline V gene. In DNA, the CDR3 is TGTGCCACCCTACTACTAGGGACAGGGGGCTATGGCTACACCTTC. Translation gives CATLLLGTGGYGYTF.

The genes are TRBV5-1 and TRBJ2-5, with TRBD1 identical over 10 bases. The V gene end was trimmed by 4 bases and the J gene end by 1 base; junction bases not matched to a gene: 7. From germline, CDR1 is SGHRS and CDR2 YFSETQ. CDR3 length: 16 amino acids. CDR3 protein: CASSQPGQGIQETQYF. For the CDR3, the DNA is TGCGCCAGCAGCCAACCGGGACAGGGGATCCAAGAGACCCAGTACTTC.

The chain joins TRBV5-1 to TRBJ2-2; 8 bases map to TRBD1. The germline V gene encodes CDR1 SGHRS and CDR2 YFSETQ. After removal of 0 bases from V and 5 bases from J, the junction contained 12 bases not matched to a gene. The length of the CDR3 is 18 residues. The CDR3 DNA follows: TGCGCCAGCAGCTTGGGGCAGGGGGCGCTTCGGGGGACCGGGGAGCTGTTTTTT. This gives the protein CASSLGQGALRGTGELFF.

The rearrangement links TRBV4-1 to TRBJ2-7; the D gene is possibly TRBD2 (6 bases). CDR1 and CDR2 from the germline V gene are MGHRA and YSYEKL. The CDR3 has 13 residues. V was shortened by 2 bases and J by 2 bases, with 7 bases between the two germline ends. In DNA, the CDR3 is TGCGCCAGCAGCCAAAGCGGGCCCTACGAGCAGTACTTC. This sequence encodes CASSQSGPYEQYF.

The chain uses TRBV9 and TRBJ2-5; D remains ambiguous. The DNA end favors TRBJ2-7, so the J call may be wrong. This CDR3 has 13 residues. Germline CDR1 reads SGDLS; CDR2 reads YYNGEE. The CDR3 loop is CASSLNPSYEQYF. DNA for the CDR3: TGTGCCAGCAGCCTGAACCCTTCCTACGAGCAGTACTTC.

The rearrangement links TRBV7-9 to TRBJ2-3, with D unresolved. CDR1 and CDR2 from the germline V gene are SEHNR and FQNEAQ (reference sequence). The CDR3 sequence is 14 residues long. The V end was cut by 1 base, the J end by 2 bases, with 7 bases between. CDR3 loop: CASSLGRITDTQYF. CDR3 DNA: TGTGCCAGCAGCTTAGGGCGGATCACAGATACGCAGTATTTT.

J is TRBJ2-1 and V is TRBV12-2; the table's D call, TRBD2, was not checked against the DNA. TRBV12-2 counts as a pseudogene. The length of the CDR3 is 14 residues. This chain's CDR3 is CASRPRSGLNEQFF. CDR3 DNA: TGTGCAAGTCGTCCTCGTAGCGGGCTGAATGAGCAGTTCTTC.

This clone was detected a few times. The chain has TRBV9 and TRBJ2-1; 8 nucleotides line up with TRBD2. Germline V gene data show CDR1 as SGDLS and CDR2 as YYNGEE. The CDR3 runs to 15 residues. J gave up 6 bases and V 3 bases, and 8 bases lay outside the gene matches. The CDR3 nucleotides read TGTGCCAGCAGCGCAGCGGGAGCGGAGGTCAATGAGCAGTTCTTC. It codes for CASSAAGAEVNEQFF. The full variable domain, its missing parts supplied by reference TRBV9 and TRBJ2-1, is DSGVTQTPKHLITATGQRVTLRCSPRSGDLSVYWYQQSLDQGLQFLIQYYNGEERAKGNILERFSAQQFPDLHSELNLSSLELGDSALYFCASSAAGAEVNEQFFGPGTRLTVL.

This chain links TRBV11-1 with TRBJ1-5, with a weak D call TRBD1 (5 bases). The V and J ends lost 2 bases and 6 bases respectively, with 14 bases between them. Per the germline V gene, CDR1 is SGHAT and CDR2 is FQDESV (reference sequence). The CDR3 spans 15 residues. The CDR3 sequence is CASSLTLRACQPQHF. DNA for the CDR3: TGTGCCAGCAGCTTAACCCTCAGGGCCTGTCAGCCCCAGCATTTT.

The chain uses TRBV9 and TRBJ2-2; TRBD2 agrees at 10 bases. Germline values: CDR1 SGDLS, CDR2 YYNGEE. There are 19 residues in the CDR3. V gave up 3 bases and J gave up 1 base; unmatched junction bases: 12. The CDR3 region has the DNA TGTGCCAGCAGCGAGACGGGATCTAGCGGGAGAGAGAACACCGGGGAGCTGTTTTTT. Its translation is CASSETGSSGRENTGELFF.

V usage is TRBV9 and J usage is TRBJ2-2; 10 nucleotides match TRBD1. The CDR3 runs to 17 residues. Germline trimming cut 3 bases from V and 1 base from J; bases unmatched to any gene: 6. Germline values: CDR1 SGDLS, CDR2 YYNGEE. The CDR3: CASSAPRDRGNTGELFF. The CDR3 region has the DNA TGTGCCAGCAGCGCCCCCCGGGACAGGGGGAACACCGGGGAGCTGTTTTTT.

The chain carries TRBV27 and TRBJ2-7, with D tentatively TRBD1 (6 bases). The CDR3 covers 14 residues. CDR1 is MNHEY and CDR2 is SMNVEV in the germline V gene (reference sequence). V gave up 2 bases and J gave up 4 bases, with 12 bases separating them. This CDR3 is CASSLGDRTYEQYF. Here the CDR3 DNA reads TGTGCCAGCAGTTTAGGAGACAGGACTTACGAGCAGTACTTC.

This chain uses TRBV19 with TRBJ1-2; no definite D call. Germline V gene sequence: CDR1 LNHDA, CDR2 SQIVND (reference sequence). CDR3 length equals 13 residues. Trimming shortened V by 3 bases and J by 7 bases, and 12 bases separated the two germline ends. DNA of the CDR3: TGTGCCAGTAGTATCGATATGGAGGGTGGCTACACCTTC. This translates into CASSIDMEGGYTF.

V and J are TRBV7-9 and TRBJ2-7; D not certain. This CDR3 comprises 14 residues. Trimming shortened V by 1 base and J by 0 bases, and 7 bases separated the two germline ends. Germline V gives CDR1 SEHNR, CDR2 FQNEAQ (reference sequence). CDR3 DNA: TGTGCCAGCAGCTTAGGTCTGAGCTCCTACGAGCAGTACTTC. Translation: CASSLGLSSYEQYF.

This clone occurred once. The chain employs TRBV4-1 and TRBJ2-7; 9 bases agree with TRBD1. Germline V gene lookup returns CDR1 MGHRA and CDR2 YSYEKL. The J segment lost 6 bases and the V segment lost 5 bases, leaving 11 bases of the junction unmatched. The CDR3 totals 15 residues. The CDR3 loop reads CASSSTGTGQPEQYF. The CDR3 coding sequence is TGCGCCAGCAGCTCAACCGGGACAGGGCAACCCGAGCAGTACTTC.

The rearrangement uses TRBV19 and TRBJ2-1; D not resolved. The V and J ends lost 1 base and 4 bases respectively, with 8 bases between them. This CDR3 is built from 14 residues. The germline V gene encodes CDR1 LNHDA and CDR2 SQIVND (reference sequence). CDR3 sequence reads: CASSIALQYNEQFF. CDR3 bases: TGTGCCAGTAGTATAGCTTTACAATACAATGAGCAGTTCTTC.

The chain recombines TRBV6-6 with TRBJ2-5, with TRBD1 as a possible D gene (6 bases). The CDR3 length is 13 residues. The ends were cut back, 6 bases at V and 4 bases at J, with 12 bases in the middle. Germline-derived CDR1 and CDR2 are MNHNY and SVGAGI (reference sequence). CDR3 DNA sequence: TGTGCCAGCAGCCACACCAGGGGAGAGACCCAGTACTTC. The encoded protein is CASSHTRGETQYF.

The chain employs TRBV27 and TRBJ2-1, with 8 positions matching TRBD1. CDR1 is MNHEY and CDR2 is SMNVEV in the germline V gene (reference sequence). The CDR3 spans 14 residues. V dropped 2 bases and J dropped 6; count of bases not matched to a gene: 3. DNA for the CDR3: TGTGCCAGCAGTTTACCAGGGGGCCTCAATGAGCAGTTCTTC. Amino acids: CASSLPGGLNEQFF.

The rearrangement uses TRBV11-3 and TRBJ1-2, with D perhaps TRBD1 (6 bases). This CDR3 spans 15 amino acids. The germline V gene encodes CDR1 SGHNT and CDR2 YENEEA. V was pared by 3 bases and J by 6 bases, with 17 bases between. The CDR3 protein is CASSFFPRQEDGYTF. The CDR3 DNA is TGTGCCAGCAGCTTTTTCCCCAGACAGGAAGATGGCTACACCTTC.

This chain links TRBV4-2 with TRBJ2-2, with 10 bases that match TRBD1. After removal of 0 bases from V and 4 bases from J, the junction contained 2 bases not matched to a gene. Germline CDR1 and CDR2: LGHNA and YNFKEQ. The CDR3 length is 16 residues. The CDR3 DNA sequence: TGTGCCAGCAGCCAAGAAGGACAGGGGGGCACCGGGGAGCTGTTTTTT. This sequence encodes CASSQEGQGGTGELFF.